The clone carrying this T cell receptor (beta chain) was detected only once. The CDR3 covers 20 residues. Germline V gene data show CDR1 as SGHVS and CDR2 as FQNEAQ. V gave up 5 bases and J gave up 2 bases, with 30 bases separating them. This sample is drawn from a study of blood T cell repertoires in COVID-19. Whole-study context: Acute and convalescent COVID-19 samples came from the United States, Italy and Spain. From T cells, B-cell-depleted T cells, or PBMCs came the material, which was cDNA or gDNA.

Per the authors' pipeline: How many nucleated cells were present was estimated from reference gene primer amplification. The table came from immunoSEQ multiplex PCR; TCRdb's copy has only in-frame clones and leaves some out. That table is the source of V, J and clone size, and D and trimming were worked out from the DNA. The sample has over 300,000 clones, 65% to 90% seen once; the top ten hold 7.2%. The receptor comes from a human donor in a cohort sampled during active COVID-19. The chain employs TRBV7-8 and TRBJ2-5; possibly TRBD2 for D (7 bases). Sequencing input: peripheral blood. The CDR3 region is CASSLVGQRGEGVEQETQYF. For the CDR3, the DNA is TGTGCCAGCAGCCTAGTCGGCCAGAGGGGGGAGGGAGTAGAACAAGAGACCCAGTACTTC. The variable domain in full, completed from reference TRBV7-8 and TRBJ2-5, reads GAGVSQSPRYKVAKRGQDVALRCDPISGHVSLFWYQQALGQGPEFLTYFQNEAQLDKSGLPSDRFFAERPEGSVSTLKIQRTQQEDSAVYLCASSLVGQRGEGVEQETQYFGPGTRLLVL.